Listed below are T cell receptor beta chains from one sample, sequenced in a study of CD8 T cells in Susac syndrome. MiXCR, run by TCRdb on the immunoSEQ multiplex PCR reads, gives a single entry per CDR3 protein. The data hold hundreds of thousands of distinct CDR3 sequences, with approximately 85% observed a single time. The sequenced sample was CD8+ T cells from PBMCs. These receptor sequences come from a human donor with multiple sclerosis. CDR3s include the opening cysteine and the closing phenylalanine or tryptophan.

v_gene | CDR3aa
TRBV4-1 | CASSQVTGGNEKLFF
TRBV28 | CASSLDGQPFGGSYNEQFF
TRBV6-2/TRBV6-3 | CASSYASGGSTDTQYF
TRBV3-1 | CASSPGQTQWNEQFF
TRBV6-5 | CASSYSTAAGYYEQYF
TRBV28 | CASSLAVRSYEQYF
TRBV29-1 | CSVEDGRADTGELFF
TRBV6-5 | CASSYSASSGRAYNEQFF
TRBV7-9 | CASSLPQGEGATSYEQYF
TRBV12-3/TRBV12-4 | CASSFLDLGQPQHF
TRBV4-3 | CASSQESLTRDSVNYGYTF
TRBV29-1 | CSVEDRGQGYNEQFF
TRBV25-1 | CASSDKSYEQYF
TRBV19 | CASSITPGLAGANEQFF
TRBV7-6 | CASSISTTNTEAFF
TRBV30 | CAWNEAGGYTDTQYF
TRBV27 | CASSWGTGNEQYF
TRBV7-9 | CASSLTGTGYGYTF
TRBV27 | CASGPGGYGYTF
TRBV29-1 | CSVERIGDQTGELFF
TRBV12-3/TRBV12-4 | CASGGDRGPETQYF
TRBV28 | CASSFYTAASYEQYF
TRBV6-1 | CASSEGPRAAQLSYEQYF
TRBV28 | CASSLRPNTGELFF
TRBV6-5 | CASSPLTQETQYF
TRBV20-1 | CSARRETNEKLFF
TRBV20-1 | CSAREYTGEETQYF
TRBV29-1 | CSVELREGNYEQYF
TRBV7-2 | CASRLIGTEEAFF
TRBV4-3 | CASSQEVAGDLGHEQYF
TRBV11-2 | CASSLEASGRYYEQYF
TRBV19 | CASSTGDSYEQYF
TRBV7-4 | CASSYRVGETQYF
TRBV19 | CASSIDGARGNTEAFF
TRBV20-1 | CSASPGLAPTLWSSYNEQFF
TRBV12-5 | CASGSSRGSSYNEQFF
TRBV30 | CAWSLLTGSTEAFF
TRBV15 | CATAPGQGAWGNQPQHF
TRBV30 | CAWSVGLAGGLEQYF